At least ten counts were recorded for the clone carrying this T cell receptor (beta chain). The CDR3 loop spans 14 amino acids. Trimming took 2 bases from V and 2 from J; bases not matched to a gene: 2. The germline V gene has CDR1 DFQATT and CDR2 SNEGSKA (reference sequence). This sample is part of a study of patients and donors after allogeneic stem cell transplantation. MiXCR, run by TCRdb on the RT-PCR reads, gives a single entry per CDR3 protein. In the table there are some 960,000 distinct CDR3 sequences, about a sixth of which are singletons. Input material: blood, either unsorted or a sorted T cell fraction (not recorded which). The rearrangement links TRBV20-1 to TRBJ2-2, with 7 positions matching TRBD2. The TCR was taken from a human donor who was either an allogeneic HSCT recipient or a stem cell or donor lymphocyte infusion donor (not recorded which). It is not recorded whose cells these are; they may come from a transplant donor. In DNA, the CDR3 is TGCAGTGCTAGACCGGGACTAAACACCGGGGAGCTGTTTTTT. Its translation is CSARPGLNTGELFF.